A selection of T cell receptor beta chains follows, all from one sample in a study of siplizumab effects on memory and regulatory T cells. The table came from immunoSEQ multiplex PCR; TCRdb's copy has only in-frame clones and leaves some out. The sample contains over 95,000 clones, around 93% of which appear only once. The sample consisted of non-Treg CD4+ T cells sorted from blood. Every receptor here comes from a human donor in good health. Both conserved end residues are part of each CDR3.

CDR3 length	V gene	J gene	CDR3 protein
14	TRBV21-1	TRBJ1-5	CASSKEQINQPQHF
13	TRBV19	TRBJ1-1	CASNPELNTEAFF
16	TRBV18	TRBJ1-5	CASSPLGGMSNQPQHF
15	TRBV6-5	TRBJ2-1	CASSLRLAGYNEQFF
13	TRBV28	TRBJ1-6	CASARTLNSPLHF
17	TRBV18	TRBJ2-3	CASSRETNRPGGNTQYF
16	TRBV28	TRBJ1-4	CASSFPGTAPHEKLFF
13	TRBV28	TRBJ1-4	CASGKTKSEKLFF
16	TRBV5-1	TRBJ2-6	CASSLAEGTGANVLTF
16	TRBV27	TRBJ1-1	CASSRGEQVTNTEAFF
17	TRBV30	TRBJ2-5	CAWSVRLAGGSLETQYF
15	TRBV5-1	TRBJ1-6	CASSLATKSNSPLHF
14	TRBV7-9	TRBJ1-1	CASSRTGVYTEAFF
16	TRBV18	TRBJ2-2	CASSPLGQGTTGELFF
16	TRBV6-6	TRBJ2-3	CASSYSALRGADTQYF
14	TRBV6-6	TRBJ2-5	CASSYSGQRQTQYF
17	TRBV11-2	TRBJ2-1	CASSLETSPIFNNEQFF
14	TRBV11-3	TRBJ2-3	CASSLHRLADTQYF
11	TRBV7-2	TRBJ2-7	CASSLVYEQYF
14	TRBV7-9	TRBJ2-2	CASSPRGNTGELFF
14	TRBV30	TRBJ1-2	CALEGQGITYGYTF
15	TRBV5-6	TRBJ2-3	CASSLPGGPTDTQYF
15	TRBV28	TRBJ1-3	CASSLGRSGPNTIYF
14	TRBV29-1	TRBJ2-7	CSVEDRPTSYEQYF
18	TRBV7-2	TRBJ2-1	CASSLDTVSYSTRNEQFF
14	TRBV7-2	TRBJ1-4	CASSLIQINEKLFF
14	TRBV6-6	TRBJ2-3	CASSQDRPADTQYF
15	TRBV2	TRBJ1-5	CASSGPGDSNQPQHF
18	TRBV5-4	TRBJ2-7	CASSLAIPSGGKPYEQYF
15	TRBV6-1	TRBJ1-2	CASSSQDRLNYGYTF
17	TRBV13	TRBJ2-2	CASSFGGSEGEIGELFF
15	TRBV5-6	TRBJ1-2	CASSFGTGGAYGYTF
14	TRBV2	TRBJ2-5	CASSEVGRQETQYF
16	TRBV15	TRBJ1-5	CATSRVSGSPNQPQHF
16	TRBV15	TRBJ2-1	CATSRSRGTTQYEQFF
16	TRBV14	TRBJ2-7	CASSQPLDRGQYEQYF
14	TRBV5-1	TRBJ2-5	CATSGGGATETQYF
16	TRBV19	TRBJ1-2	CASSFVTGESNYGYTF
15	TRBV5-1	TRBJ2-4	CASRLAGLAKNIQYF
13	TRBV19	TRBJ1-5	CASDRDLNQPQHF
14	TRBV7-2	TRBJ1-2	CASSLLSANYGYTF
13	TRBV10-3	TRBJ2-3	CANPGLGTDTQYF
10	TRBV27	TRBJ1-6	CASSSDPLHF
18	TRBV5-1	TRBJ2-5	CASSSRTGLAGGGETQYF
16	TRBV19	TRBJ2-3	CATPRGDRGRSSTQYF
14	TRBV28	TRBJ1-1	CASSLLHKNTEAFF
15	TRBV19	TRBJ1-4	CASSPDRTYNEKLFF
14	TRBV5-1	TRBJ1-2	CASSPAGANYGYTF
13	TRBV19	TRBJ1-5	CASSILGNQPQHF
13	TRBV5-1	TRBJ1-4	CASSLAFEGPLFF
13	TRBV5-6	TRBJ1-1	CASRQGIDTEAFF
16	TRBV7-3	TRBJ1-1	CASSLSTDPGNTEAFF
15	TRBV14	TRBJ2-5	CASSQLRGRSETQYF
16	TRBV19	TRBJ1-2	CASSTPIGQFLYGYTF
15	TRBV6-5	TRBJ1-1	CASSYTMDVNTEAFF
18	TRBV7-3	TRBJ2-1	CASSSTSGGVFSYNEQFF
15	TRBV7-3	TRBJ1-1	CASSLDQAVNTEAFF
15	TRBV9	TRBJ1-4	CASSERTTTNEKLFF
16	TRBV10-1	TRBJ1-4	CASSELADRGMLKLFF
12	TRBV5-6	TRBJ1-1	CASSFSGTEAFF